This record covers a single T cell receptor (beta chain). Original processing methods: Using reference gene primer amplification, nucleated cell counts were estimated. The protocol was immunoSEQ multiplex PCR, while the TCRdb copy is restricted to in-frame clones and leaves out a portion. The D gene and trimming were derived from the DNA, and the V and J assignments and clone size from that table. The sample has some 150,000 clones, 85% seen once; the top ten hold about 3%. This sample was taken from a study of blood T cell repertoires in COVID-19. Study as a whole: T cells, B-cell-depleted T cells, or PBMCs provided the cDNA or gDNA that served as material.

V was cut by 4 bases and J by 2 bases, with 11 bases left in between. This CDR3 is 14 amino acids long. Germline loops: CDR1 MGHRA, CDR2 YSYEKL. The sequenced material came from peripheral blood. This clonotype was sampled from a woman in her forties with active or convalescent COVID-19. The chain recombines TRBV4-1 with TRBJ1-2, with no clear D. CDR3 sequence: CASSPDGGNYGYTF. The CDR3 DNA reads TGCGCCAGCAGCCCCGACGGAGGGAACTATGGCTACACCTTC.